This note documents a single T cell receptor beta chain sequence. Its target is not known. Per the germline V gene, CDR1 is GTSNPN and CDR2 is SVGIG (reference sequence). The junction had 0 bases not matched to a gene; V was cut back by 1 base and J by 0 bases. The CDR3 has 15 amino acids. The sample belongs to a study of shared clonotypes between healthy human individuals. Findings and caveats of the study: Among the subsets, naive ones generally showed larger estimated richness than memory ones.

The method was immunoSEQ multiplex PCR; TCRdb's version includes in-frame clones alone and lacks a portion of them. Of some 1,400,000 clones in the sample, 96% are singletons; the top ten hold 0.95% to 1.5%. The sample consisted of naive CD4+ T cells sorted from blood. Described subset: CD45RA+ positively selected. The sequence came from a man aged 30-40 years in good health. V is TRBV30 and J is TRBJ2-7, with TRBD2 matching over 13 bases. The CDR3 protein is CAWSGTSGSSYEQYF. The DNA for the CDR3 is TGTGCCTGGAGTGGGACTAGCGGGAGCTCCTACGAGCAGTACTTC.